The text below deals with one T cell receptor beta chain. Antigen specificity is unknown. Trimming cost V 4 bases and J 2 bases, with 12 bases left between them. This CDR3 has 14 amino acids. The germline CDR1 and CDR2 sequences are SGHRS and YFSETQ. These data belong to a study of early stage breast cancer tumors. Study at large: Invasive lobular carcinomas made up four of 12 ER+/PR+/HER2- tumors. Each sample averaged around 10-fold read coverage.

The study, taken as a whole, reports: Most shared enriched TCRB sequences were commonly generated ones. Functional markers like CD4, CD8 and FOXP3 were missed in bulk sequencing.

The protocol was immunoSEQ multiplex PCR, while the TCRdb copy is restricted to in-frame clones and leaves out a portion. The data contain around 60,000 clones, more than 60% of them singletons. This receptor was identified in a person aged 25 to 39 with breast cancer. The genes are TRBV5-1 and TRBJ1-2; D ambiguous. Material for sequencing was blood. In nucleotides, the CDR3 is TGCGCCAGCAGCCCCGGAGATAGGAACTATGGCTACACCTTC. Its protein is CASSPGDRNYGYTF.